This TCR beta chain emerged from a study of regulatory T cells in long-lasting Graves disease. This clonotype appeared many times. Its antigen is undetermined. The study's findings and limits: There were preferences for TRBV28, TRBJ1-2 and TRBJ2-5 in persistent disease.

For TCR beta, libraries came from iRepertoire HTBI primers and Arm-PCR of CDR3 regions. Via MiXCR, TCRdb re-called the multiplex PCR reads, giving one row per CDR3 protein. The sample lists more than 300,000 distinct CDR3 sequences, 15% to 20% occurring once. The V gene lost 1 base and the J gene lost 4 bases, with 9 bases spanning the gap. The CDR3 length is 14 residues. Germline assignment: CDR1 SGHNT and CDR2 YENEEA. The time point was: newly diagnosed GD, antithyroid drugs for less than 3 months. RNA from PBMCs was the source of the TCR library. Another study also made use of these data, one on T cells in Graves' hyperthyroidism and ophthalmopathy.

Material: peripheral blood mononuclear cells (PBMCs), obtained at new diagnosis, from a patient treated with antithyroid drugs. This clonotype was obtained from a young woman with Graves disease. This rearrangement joins TRBV11-3 to TRBJ2-3; D unclear. CDR3: CASSLAPFADTQYF. CDR3 DNA sequence: TGTGCCAGCAGCTTAGCCCCTTTTGCAGATACGCAGTATTTT.